The sequence of this TCR beta chain was determined in a study of T cell responses to AZD1222 COVID-19 vaccine. CDR1 and CDR2 from the germline V gene are SGHAT and FQNNGV. V was trimmed by 2 bases and J by 7 bases, leaving 8 bases between them. The CDR3 consists of 12 residues. Sequencing used immunoSEQ multiplex PCR; TCRdb keeps in-frame clones, though not all of them. This repertoire shows 110,000 or so clones, 85% to 90% found once; its top ten account for 15% to 20%. V usage is TRBV11-2 and J usage is TRBJ1-2; D not resolved. The receptor was isolated from an adult who received the AZD1222 COVID-19 vaccine. Sequencing used peripheral blood, obtained 28 days after the second AZD1222 dose. The CDR3 region has the DNA TGTGCCAGCAGCTTAAATAACGGTGGCTACACCTTC. Protein: CASSLNNGGYTF.